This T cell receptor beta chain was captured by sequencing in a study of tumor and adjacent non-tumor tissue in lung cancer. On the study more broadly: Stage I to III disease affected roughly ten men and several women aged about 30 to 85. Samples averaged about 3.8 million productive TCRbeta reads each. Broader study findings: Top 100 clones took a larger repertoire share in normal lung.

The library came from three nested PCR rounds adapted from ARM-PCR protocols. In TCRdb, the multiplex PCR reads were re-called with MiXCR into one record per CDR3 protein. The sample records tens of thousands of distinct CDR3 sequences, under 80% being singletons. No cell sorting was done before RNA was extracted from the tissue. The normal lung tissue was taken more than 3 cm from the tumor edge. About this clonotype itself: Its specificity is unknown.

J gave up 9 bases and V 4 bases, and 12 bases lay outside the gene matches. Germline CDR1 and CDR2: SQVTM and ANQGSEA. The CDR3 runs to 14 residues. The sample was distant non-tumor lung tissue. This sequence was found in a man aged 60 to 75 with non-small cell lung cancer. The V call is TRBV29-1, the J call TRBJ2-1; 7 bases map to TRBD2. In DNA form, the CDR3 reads TGCAGCGTTGGTGGAGCGGGATGGCCAACTGAGCAGTTCTTC. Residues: CSVGGAGWPTEQFF.